The clone carrying this T cell receptor (beta chain) was seen a few times. As yet, its antigen is unknown. The sample is drawn from a study of beta chain features in type 1 diabetes. Study-level findings and limits: Moderate but significant shortening of TCRB CDR3s was recorded in all four CD4+ subsets from Type 1 diabetes patients.

CDR1 and CDR2 (germline): SGHNT, YYREEE (reference sequence). V shed 2 bases and J 5 bases; nucleotides not matched to a gene: 2. The CDR3 has 15 residues. Expressed TCRB transcripts were sequenced because the entire RNA isolate underwent reverse transcription. Using immunoSEQ multiplex PCR, the repertoire was profiled, and TCRdb retains in-frame clones only, with some absent. The sample lists approximately 280,000 clones, approximately 15% seen once, with roughly 0.015% in the top ten. The specimen sequenced was naive CD4+ T cells from blood. The chain employs TRBV5-4 and TRBJ2-1; 12 positions agree with TRBD2. The receptor was isolated from a man aged 18 to 35 with type 1 diabetes. CDR3 sequence reads: CASSFGLAGNNEQFF. The CDR3 DNA follows: TGTGCCAGCAGCTTCGGACTAGCGGGAAACAATGAGCAGTTCTTC.